This T cell receptor (beta chain) appears in the sequencing data of a study of blood T cell repertoires in COVID-19. In the original analysis: Amplifying reference gene primers gave estimates of nucleated cell counts. This table comes from immunoSEQ multiplex PCR, and its TCRdb copy is limited to in-frame clones, with some not included. The D gene and trimming were derived from the DNA, and the V and J assignments and clone size from that table. This sample has approximately 70,000 clones, with over 65% found just once. Germline CDR1 reads MDHEN; CDR2 reads SYDVKM. This CDR3 is 15 amino acids long. Trimming took off 4 bases at V and 0 bases at J, with 12 bases between the two ends.

The sequenced sample was peripheral blood. This sequence joins TRBV28 and TRBJ1-2; D remains ambiguous. The origin of this receptor is a woman in her 70s with acute or convalescent COVID-19. The CDR3: CASSSRGVSNYGYTF. The CDR3, as DNA: TGTGCCAGCAGTTCCCGGGGAGTTTCTAACTATGGCTACACCTTC.